The clone carrying this TCR beta chain was detected only a few times. Antigen: not known. This record comes from a study of identical twins. Study results and limitations: Clonotypes of the beta chain that were abundant in cord blood carried fewer insertions (memory repertoires showed none).

V was pared by 10 bases and J by 0 bases, with 15 bases between. The CDR3 has 14 residues. The germline V gene has CDR1 ENHRY and CDR2 SYGVKD. TCRdb re-analysed the 5' RACE reads in MiXCR, keeping a single row per CDR3 protein. The repertoire holds about 340,000 distinct CDR3 sequences, with approximately 13% as singletons. The sample also formed part of further work on yellow fever vaccine responses in identical twins.

The chain has TRBV10-3 and TRBJ1-1; D possibly corresponds to TRBD1 (6 bases). The TCR comes from a woman aged 18-29 years in good health. The source material was CD8+ T cells sorted from blood. Here the CDR3 reads CATEPGHMNTEAFF. The CDR3, as DNA: TGTGCCACCGAGCCGGGACACATGAACACTGAAGCTTTCTTT.